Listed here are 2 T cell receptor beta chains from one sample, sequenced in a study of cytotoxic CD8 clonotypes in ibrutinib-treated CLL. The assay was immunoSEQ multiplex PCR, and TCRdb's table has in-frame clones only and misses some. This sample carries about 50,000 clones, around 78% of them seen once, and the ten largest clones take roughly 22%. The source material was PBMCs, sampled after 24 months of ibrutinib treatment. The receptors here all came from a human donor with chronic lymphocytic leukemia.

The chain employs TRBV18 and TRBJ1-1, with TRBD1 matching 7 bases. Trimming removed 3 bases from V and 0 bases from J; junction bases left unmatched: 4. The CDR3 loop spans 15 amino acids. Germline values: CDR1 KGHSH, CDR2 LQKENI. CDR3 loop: CASSPTDRVNTEAFF. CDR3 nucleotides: TGTGCCAGCTCACCGACAGACAGGGTGAACACTGAAGCTTTCTTT.

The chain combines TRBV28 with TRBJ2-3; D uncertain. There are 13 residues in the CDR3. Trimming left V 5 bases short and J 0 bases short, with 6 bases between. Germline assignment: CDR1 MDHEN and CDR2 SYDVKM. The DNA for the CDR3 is TGTGCCAGCAGTGGGCCTAGCACAGATACGCAGTATTTT. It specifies CASSGPSTDTQYF.